This record concerns one T cell receptor beta chain sequence. Its cognate antigen is unknown. This sample stems from a study of siplizumab effects on memory and regulatory T cells. Study results and caveats: Relative to controls at approximately 25%, mappable alloreactive CD4+ clones exhibited a mean Treg-derived proportion of approximately 70% with siplizumab. Poor capture below about 10^-5 frequency left most alloreactive clones unmapped to unstimulated subsets.

Some clones are missing from TCRdb's copy, which holds only in-frame ones; the method was immunoSEQ multiplex PCR. Of roughly 9,600 clones listed, around two fifths are singletons. In the mixed lymphocyte reaction, cells were cocultured for six to seven days at 37°C. V dropped 0 bases and J dropped 1 base, with 8 bases sitting between them. Germline V lookup: CDR1 SGDLS, CDR2 YYNGEE. This CDR3 comprises 14 residues. The sequenced material came from CFSE-low (dividing) CD4+ T cells sorted from an allogeneic mixed lymphocyte reaction. The receptor comes from a human donor in good health; the cells came from an allogeneic mixed lymphocyte reaction. The rearrangement joins TRBV9 to TRBJ2-7, with D possibly TRBD2 on 6 matching bases. Here the CDR3 reads CASSVVGGSYEQYF. For the CDR3, the DNA is TGTGCCAGCAGCGTAGTGGGGGGATCCTACGAGCAGTACTTC.